Presented here are 11 T cell receptor beta chains from one specimen sequenced in a study of blood T cells in healthy people across ages. The second PCR ran roughly 6 to 11 cycles with a sample-barcoded 5' primer and J-beta primers. TCRdb called the 5' RACE reads again in MiXCR, with one record for every CDR3 protein. This sample has 550,000 to 600,000 distinct CDR3 sequences, with around half found just once. The specimen sequenced was blood. Receptors were obtained from a man older than 75 in good health.

This clonotype has only a few counts. Given a much more abundant clone one base away, this may be a read error. V and J are TRBV6-6 and TRBJ2-5; D might be TRBD2 (5 bases). Germline V gene lookup returns CDR1 MNHNY and CDR2 SVGAGI (reference sequence). Trimming shortened V by 3 bases and J by 11 bases, and 19 bases separated the two germline ends. This CDR3 contains 14 residues. The CDR3 loop is CASSYRGYYNEQYF. The DNA for the CDR3 is TGTGCCAGCAGTTATCGGGGTTATTACAATGAGCAGTACTTC.

The chain links TRBV3-1 to TRBJ1-4; the match to TRBD1 covers 9 bases. The CDR3 consists of 15 residues. CDR1 and CDR2 from the germline V gene are LGHDT and YNNKEL (reference sequence). Unmatched junction bases numbered 3, after V lost 1 base and J lost 6 bases. The CDR3 loop is CASSQGGQGDEKLFF. The CDR3 region has the DNA TGTGCCAGCAGCCAAGGGGGACAGGGCGATGAAAAACTGTTTTTT.

The genes are TRBV6-5 and TRBJ2-5; 11 nucleotides match TRBD2. CDR3 length: 15 residues. The germline V gene has CDR1 MNHEY and CDR2 SVGAGI. Trimming removed 5 bases from V and 2 bases from J; junction bases left unmatched: 4. CDR3 sequence: CASSRLAGQQETQYF. CDR3 nucleotide sequence: TGTGCCAGCAGTCGACTAGCGGGGCAACAAGAGACCCAGTACTTC.

Here the CDR3 reads CAISPNEAGTSTDTQYF. The CDR3 DNA sequence: TGTGCCATCAGTCCGAACGAAGCGGGCACAAGCACAGATACGCAGTATTTT. This sequence joins TRBV10-3 and TRBJ2-3; D might be TRBD2 (6 bases). CDR3 length equals 17 residues. Germline V gene lookup returns CDR1 ENHRY and CDR2 SYGVKD. Deletions cut 5 bases from V and 0 bases from J, with 18 bases between.

This clonotype has at least ten counts. The gene calls are TRBV20-1 and TRBJ2-3; 9 nucleotides agree with TRBD2. The germline CDR1 and CDR2 sequences are DFQATT and SNEGSKA (reference sequence). The CDR3 runs to 15 residues. V gave up 8 bases and J gave up 3 bases; unmatched junction bases: 12. The CDR3 coding sequence is TGCAGTCCCACTAGGCCTAGCGGGGAAACAGATACGCAGTATTTT. Encoded protein: CSPTRPSGETDTQYF.

This clonotype has only a few counts. CDR3 residues: CASSPGTNDAYF. Here the CDR3 DNA reads TGTGCCAGCAGCCCCGGTACTAATGATGCGTACTTC. The rearrangement joins TRBV12-3 or TRBV12-4 to TRBJ2-7; D ambiguous. The CDR3 contains 12 residues. V was cut by 6 bases and J by 12 bases, with 18 bases left in between.

For this clonotype: A junction boundary mismatches the germline segment, possibly from a read error. The rearrangement links TRBV29-1 to TRBJ2-2; the D gene is possibly TRBD1 (6 bases). The CDR3 runs 14 residues. CDR1 SQVTM and CDR2 ANQGSEA come from the germline V gene. The CDR3 DNA reads TGCGGCGTTGAGGAACAGGGCGGCACCGGGGAGCTGTTTTTT. This translates into CGVEEQGGTGELFF.

This clonotype was seen a few times. The chain employs TRBV2 and TRBJ2-3, with D hard to call. Trimming pared 4 bases from V and 1 base from J, leaving 6 bases between. The CDR3 is made up of 13 amino acids. The germline CDR1 and CDR2 sequences are SNHLY and FYNNEI. Here the CDR3 DNA reads TGTGCCAGCAGTGTAGAGCGCACAGATACGCAGTATTTT. Protein sequence: CASSVERTDTQYF.

This clonotype was observed a handful of times. The chain carries TRBV27 and TRBJ2-3; unclear D gene. CDR1 is MNHEY and CDR2 is SMNVEV in the germline V gene (reference sequence). This CDR3 is 14 amino acids long. Trimming stripped 4 bases from V and 2 bases from J, with 10 bases between. CDR3 amino acids: CASSSRRLTDTQYF. The CDR3, as DNA: TGTGCCAGCAGTTCTCGACGGCTCACAGATACGCAGTATTTT.

This clonotype was detected once. This chain uses TRBV6-2 or TRBV6-3 with TRBJ1-6; TRBD1 matches at 11 bases. The CDR3 runs to 17 residues. Losses at the gene ends were 7 bases for V and 5 bases for J; bases not matched to a gene: 10. From germline, CDR1 is MNHEY and CDR2 SVGEGT. The CDR3 nucleotides read TGTGCCAGCATCCACCACGGGACAGGGGGTGATAATTCACCCCTCCACTTT. Protein product: CASIHHGTGGDNSPLHF.

This chain joins TRBV7-2 and TRBJ2-7; 10 nucleotides line up with TRBD1. The CDR3 is 14 amino acids. CDR1 SGHTA and CDR2 FQGNSA come from the germline V gene. V trimming: 8 bases; J trimming: 3 bases; junction bases outside the gene matches: 7. CDR3 sequence reads: CASGSRTGGYEQYF. CDR3 coding DNA: TGTGCCAGCGGCTCAAGGACAGGGGGCTACGAGCAGTACTTC. Full variable domain (rest looked up from reference TRBV7-2 and TRBJ2-7): GAGVSQSPSNKVTEKGKDVELRCDPISGHTALYWYRQSLGQGLEFLIYFQGNSAPDKSGLPSDRFSAERTGGSVSTLTIQRTQQEDSAVYLCASGSRTGGYEQYFGPGTRLTVT.